Below, 25 T cell receptor beta chains from the same sample are listed, as sequenced in a study of CD8 T cells in ankylosing spondylitis. Broader study findings: Ankylosing spondylitis blood appeared to be characterized by a TCR beta motif of eight highly homologous variants.

Each CDR3 protein gets one entry after TCRdb re-called the 5' RACE reads with MiXCR. The table includes 800,000 to 900,000 distinct CDR3 sequences, 12% detected once. Their cognate antigens are unknown. The sample comprised blood, either unsorted or a sorted T cell fraction (not recorded which). The source is a male donor with ankylosing spondylitis.

This clonotype has a count of ten or more. The chain is built from TRBV20-1 and TRBJ2-5; D might be TRBD1 (6 bases). Germline V gene data show CDR1 as DFQATT and CDR2 as SNEGSKA (reference sequence). The CDR3 length is 11 residues. The CDR3 DNA follows: TGCAGCGCGTACAGGGAAGGGACCCAGTACTTC. Protein product: CSAYREGTQYF.

V usage is TRBV5-1 and J usage is TRBJ2-3, with TRBD2 identical over 10 bases. This CDR3 has 18 amino acids. The germline CDR1 and CDR2 sequences are SGHRS and YFSETQ. V dropped 7 bases and J dropped 0; count of bases not matched to a gene: 14. CDR3 in DNA: TGCGCCAGCCAAGGGACTAGCGAGACGACCTCTAGCACAGATACGCAGTATTTT. This sequence encodes CASQGTSETTSSTDTQYF.

This clonotype has just a few counts. This chain joins TRBV7-9 and TRBJ2-3, with TRBD2 matching over 8 bases. Germline V gives CDR1 SEHNR, CDR2 FQNEAQ (reference sequence). Trimming removed 10 bases from V and 6 bases from J; junction bases left unmatched: 12. The CDR3 runs 14 residues. The CDR3 is CATGISGRVDTQYF. Here the CDR3 DNA reads TGTGCCACCGGGATCAGCGGGAGAGTCGATACGCAGTATTTT.

This clonotype appeared a few times. This chain links TRBV5-5 with TRBJ2-7; 10 bases agree with TRBD1. The V gene's germline CDR1 is SGHKS and CDR2 YYEKEE (reference sequence). CDR3 length: 14 amino acids. V lost 3 bases and J lost 3; bases outside the gene matches: 3. In DNA, the CDR3 is TGTGCCAGCAGCTCGGGACAGGGGATCTACGAGCAGTACTTC. Translating gives CASSSGQGIYEQYF.

This clonotype was counted between two and nine times. The chain uses TRBV10-3 and TRBJ1-1; no firm D call. The germline V gene encodes CDR1 ENHRY and CDR2 SYGVKD. Trimming removed 6 bases from V and 1 base from J, with 15 bases in between. The CDR3 has 15 residues. The CDR3: CAISPNLAPNTEAFF. The CDR3 nucleotides read TGTGCCATCAGCCCGAACCTGGCACCGAACACTGAAGCTTTCTTT.

This rearrangement joins TRBV11-2 to TRBJ1-1; D is undetermined. CDR1 is SGHAT and CDR2 is FQNNGV in the germline V gene. The CDR3 contains 12 residues. V was clipped by 6 bases and J by 5 bases, with 10 bases between them. The CDR3 sequence is CASREGWTEAFF. For the CDR3, the DNA is TGTGCCAGCAGAGAGGGTTGGACTGAAGCTTTCTTT. The whole variable domain, filled in from reference TRBV11-2 and TRBJ1-1, reads EAGVAQSPRYKIIEKRQSVAFWCNPISGHATLYWYQQILGQGPKLLIQFQNNGVVDDSQLPKDRFSAERLKGVDSTLKIQPAKLEDSAVYLCASREGWTEAFFGQGTRLTVV.

This clonotype was observed a handful of times. V gene TRBV7-9 combines with J gene TRBJ2-1; no clear D gene. Germline V gene data show CDR1 as SEHNR and CDR2 as FQNEAQ (reference sequence). This CDR3 spans 11 amino acids. Between the trimmed V and J ends, which lost 2 bases and 9 bases, there was a span of 5 bases. CDR3 in DNA: TGTGCCAGCAGCTTACAATTTGAGCAGTTCTTC. Protein product: CASSLQFEQFF.

This CDR3 is CASSLNRRGGELFF. The CDR3 nucleotides are TGTGCCAGCAGCTTAAATAGGCGTGGCGGGGAGCTGTTTTTT. This chain links TRBV7-8 with TRBJ2-2; D not certain. Trimming cost V 2 bases and J 7 bases, with 11 bases left between them. The germline gives CDR1 SGHVS, CDR2 FQNEAQ. This CDR3 spans 14 amino acids.

The chain is built from TRBV4-3 and TRBJ2-5, with D possibly TRBD1 on 5 matching bases. The V end lost 2 bases, the J end lost 5 bases, and 12 bases lay between the germline ends. The germline V gene has CDR1 LGHNA and CDR2 YSLEER. The CDR3 spans 14 residues. CDR3 nucleotides: TGCGCCAGCAGCCAACAGGGCTTCGGGGAGACCCAGTACTTC. Amino acid sequence: CASSQQGFGETQYF.

Concerning this clonotype: At one end the junction does not follow the germline gene, possibly because of a read error. V and J are TRBV9 and TRBJ2-1; possible D gene TRBD1, 6 bases. Germline-derived CDR1 and CDR2 are SGDLS and YYNGEE. This CDR3 region has 12 residues. The CDR3 coding sequence is TGTGCCAGCAGCGTAGGCGAGGAGGACAGAAGCTTC. Protein product: CASSVGEEDRSF.

With respect to this clonotype: Its ends do not fully match the called genes, so a read error is possible. The chain carries TRBV18 and TRBJ2-5; D perhaps matches TRBD2 (6 bases). Germline V gene lookup returns CDR1 KGHSH and CDR2 LQKENI. The length of the CDR3 is 13 residues. In DNA, the CDR3 is TGTGTCAGCACGACGGGGGTTCAAGAGACCCAGTACTTC. Translated: CVSTTGVQETQYF.

The rearrangement links TRBV7-2 to TRBJ2-1, with a tentative D call TRBD2 (6 bases). CDR3 length: 15 amino acids. The germline gives CDR1 SGHTA, CDR2 FQGNSA. V was cut by 6 bases and J by 3 bases, with 15 bases left in between. CDR3 residues: CASSSLARGYNEQFF. Here the CDR3 DNA reads TGTGCCAGCAGTAGTCTCGCGCGGGGCTACAATGAGCAGTTCTTC.

This rearrangement joins TRBV9 to TRBJ2-7, with D perhaps matching TRBD2 (6 bases). CDR3 size: 14 residues. Per germline, CDR1 SGDLS and CDR2 YYNGEE. The germline V and J ends were trimmed by 1 base and 7 bases, with 15 bases remaining between them. The CDR3 bases are TGTGCCAGCAGCGTACTAGGAGTTAGCGGTGAGCAGTACTTC. Protein sequence: CASSVLGVSGEQYF. The full variable domain, completed using reference TRBV9 and TRBJ2-7, is DSGVTQTPKHLITATGQRVTLRCSPRSGDLSVYWYQQSLDQGLQFLIQYYNGEERAKGNILERFSAQQFPDLHSELNLSSLELGDSALYFCASSVLGVSGEQYFGPGTRLTVT.

This chain connects TRBV20-1 to TRBJ2-7, with 7 bases matching TRBD2. Trimming cost V 5 bases and J 3 bases; bases outside gene matches: 7. Germline values: CDR1 DFQATT, CDR2 SNEGSKA (reference sequence). This CDR3 comprises 13 residues. The CDR3 here is CSAPSGTLYEQYF. CDR3 DNA sequence: TGCAGTGCTCCTAGCGGAACTCTCTACGAGCAGTACTTC.

The rearrangement joins TRBV6-1 to TRBJ2-7; D gene ambiguous. Germline assignment: CDR1 MNHNS and CDR2 SASEGT. The CDR3 consists of 13 residues. Deletions cut 2 bases from V and 5 bases from J, with 10 bases between. The CDR3 loop reads CASSELTTDEQYF. In DNA, the CDR3 is TGTGCCAGCAGTGAACTCACAACAGACGAGCAGTACTTC.

This clonotype has ten or more counts. The rearrangement links TRBV4-3 to TRBJ2-3; 8 bases are shared with TRBD2. CDR1 is LGHNA and CDR2 is YSLEER in the germline V gene. J lost 2 bases, V lost 4 bases, and 5 bases had no gene match. CDR3 length: 15 amino acids. DNA for the CDR3: TGCGCCAGCAGCCTTAATAGCGGGGCCACAGATACGCAGTATTTT. This gives the protein CASSLNSGATDTQYF.

This clonotype was found many times. This sequence joins TRBV20-1 and TRBJ1-1; D may be TRBD1 (5 bases). The CDR3 length is 11 residues. Germline V gene lookup returns CDR1 DFQATT and CDR2 SNEGSKA (reference sequence). The germline V and J ends were trimmed by 3 bases and 7 bases, with 9 bases remaining between them. The CDR3 DNA reads as TGCAGTGCTAGTGGCCAGGGTGAAGCTTTCTTT. This gives the protein CSASGQGEAFF.

This clonotype was detected many times. The V and J genes are TRBV20-1 and TRBJ2-2; 11 positions match TRBD2. Germline loops: CDR1 DFQATT, CDR2 SNEGSKA (reference sequence). The CDR3 contains 15 residues. Trimming at V came to 6 bases and at J to 4 bases, leaving 7 bases not matched to a gene. The CDR3 nucleotides are TGCAGTGCAATAGCGGGAGGGCCCGGCACCGGGGAGCTGTTTTTT. Translated, it gives CSAIAGGPGTGELFF.

The gene calls are TRBV18 and TRBJ1-4, with D hard to call. The V end was cut by 6 bases, the J end by 0 bases, with 14 bases between. This CDR3 is 16 amino acids long. Germline CDR1 KGHSH, CDR2 LQKENI. Written as DNA, the CDR3 is TGTGCCAGCTCGCGGCGGTTAATAGCAACTAATGAAAAACTGTTTTTT. Translation gives CASSRRLIATNEKLFF.

In its sample, this clonotype was seen many times. The V and J genes are TRBV29-1 and TRBJ2-2, with D unresolved. Germline V gene data show CDR1 as SQVTM and CDR2 as ANQGSEA. The CDR3 spans 11 residues. Between the trimmed V and J ends, which lost 2 bases and 13 bases, there was a span of 11 bases. DNA of the CDR3: TGCAGCGTTGAACAGGCCGGCGGGCTGTTTTTT. Translating it yields CSVEQAGGLFF.

The chain uses TRBV10-3 and TRBJ2-3; 11 nucleotides agree with TRBD2. The CDR3 sequence is 15 residues long. Germline V gene data show CDR1 as ENHRY and CDR2 as SYGVKD. V lost 8 bases, J lost 8 bases, and 12 bases stayed unmatched. The CDR3 DNA follows: TGTGCCATCGGAACCGGGACTAGCGGTCGGGTTACGCAGTATTTT. Translation gives CAIGTGTSGRVTQYF.

V gene TRBV7-2 combines with J gene TRBJ1-1; a possible D gene is TRBD1 (5 bases). The ends were cut back, 5 bases at V and 6 bases at J, with 10 bases in the middle. The CDR3 has 12 amino acids. Germline CDR1 is SGHTA and CDR2 is FQGNSA. The CDR3 loop reads CASSPWGAEAFF. The DNA of the CDR3 is TGTGCCAGCAGCCCCTGGGGGGCTGAAGCTTTCTTT.

J is TRBJ2-7 and V is TRBV5-1, with a weak D call TRBD1 (5 bases). The CDR3 totals 14 residues. The ends were cut back, 0 bases at V and 4 bases at J, with 11 bases in the middle. Looked up from germline, CDR1 is SGHRS and CDR2 is YFSETQ. The CDR3 DNA is TGCGCCAGCAGCTTGGCCCCGACAGAATACGAGCAGTACTTC. This sequence encodes CASSLAPTEYEQYF.

The genes are TRBV6-5 and TRBJ1-4; D gene unclear. Germline assignment: CDR1 MNHEY and CDR2 SVGAGI. V dropped 6 bases and J dropped 7 bases, with 9 bases sitting between them. The CDR3 extends over 12 amino acids. The CDR3 DNA sequence: TGTGCCAGCAGGGACGAGGGTGAAAAACTGTTTTTT. Its translation: CASRDEGEKLFF.

This clonotype appeared a few times. The V gene is TRBV6-1, the J gene TRBJ1-5; 9 bases align to TRBD1. The ends lost 5 bases at V and 2 bases at J; junction bases unmatched: 13. The germline V gene encodes CDR1 MNHNS and CDR2 SASEGT. The CDR3 length is 18 residues. The CDR3 bases are TGTGCCAGCAGTCGGACCCTACAGGGGGCTTCTGGCAATCAGCCCCAGCATTTT. It encodes CASSRTLQGASGNQPQHF.